Below, 12 T cell receptor beta chains from the same sample are listed, as sequenced in a study of read filtering for tumor transcriptome and immune sequencing. The library was built from 400 ng RNA with molecular barcoded adaptors for alpha/delta and beta/gamma chains. TCRdb reprocessed the reads via MiXCR and lists one record per CDR3 protein. The repertoire holds fewer than 30,000 distinct CDR3 sequences, with 20% to 25% as singletons. The material sequenced was a population of CD138-negative cells sorted from bone marrow. These receptors were collected from a donor at least 40 years old with multiple myeloma.

This clonotype showed up many times. This chain uses TRBV29-1 with TRBJ2-7; D is possibly TRBD1 (6 bases). There are 15 residues in the CDR3. Germline V lookup: CDR1 SQVTM, CDR2 ANQGSEA. The V end was cut by 3 bases, the J end by 6 bases, with 21 bases between. CDR3 sequence reads: CSVELGQRSSREQYF. The CDR3 DNA reads TGCAGCGTTGAGTTAGGACAGAGAAGTTCACGCGAGCAGTACTTC.

This clonotype has at least ten counts. The V and J genes are TRBV5-8 and TRBJ2-7; TRBD2 agrees at 11 bases. CDR1 SGHTS and CDR2 YDEGEE come from the germline V gene. J gave up 6 bases and V 0 bases, and 8 bases lay outside the gene matches. This CDR3 is 16 amino acids long. CDR3 amino acids: CASSLASGRPRGEQYF. The CDR3 DNA is TGTGCCAGCAGCTTGGCTAGCGGGAGGCCCAGGGGCGAGCAGTACTTC.

Remarks on this clonotype: The junction departs from the called germline gene at one end, perhaps through a read error. The chain carries TRBV3-1 and TRBJ2-7, with unresolved D. CDR1 LGHDT and CDR2 YNNKEL come from the germline V gene (reference sequence). CDR3 length equals 11 residues. The CDR3 DNA is TGTGCCAGCAGTTCTCCCGACGAGCAGTGCTTC. This translates into CASSSPDEQCF.

This clonotype was found many times. Since a much larger clone is just one base distant, this may be a read error. V gene TRBV29-1 combines with J gene TRBJ1-1; 9 bases are a match to TRBD1. Per the germline V gene, CDR1 is SQVTM and CDR2 is ANQGSEA. The CDR3 runs to 14 residues. The CDR3 DNA reads as TGCAGCGTCACAGGGGGCATGGCGAACTCTGAAGCTTTCTTT. This encodes CSVTGGMANSEAFF. Full variable domain (missing parts from reference TRBV29-1 and TRBJ1-1): SAVISQKPSRDICQRGTSLTIQCQVDSQVTMMFWYRQQPGQSLTLIATANQGSEATYESGFVIDKFPISRPNLTFSTLTVSNMSPEDSSIYLCSVTGGMANSEAFFGQGTRLTVV.

This clonotype was recorded many times. The V gene is TRBV30, the J gene TRBJ2-2, with 7 bases matching TRBD2. CDR1 GTSNPN and CDR2 SVGIG come from the germline V gene (reference sequence). There are 15 residues in the CDR3. Trimming removed 2 bases from V and 2 bases from J; junction bases left unmatched: 5. The CDR3 protein is CAWSSGTTNTGELFF. The CDR3 DNA reads as TGTGCCTGGAGTTCCGGGACTACCAACACCGGGGAGCTGTTTTTT.

This clonotype is medium-sized (0.01 to 0.1%) in the sample. The V gene is TRBV28, the J gene TRBJ2-1; tentatively, D is TRBD2 (6 bases). The CDR3 is made up of 14 amino acids. V shed 5 bases and J shed 10 bases, with 18 bases lying between them. The germline gives CDR1 MDHEN, CDR2 SYDVKM. The CDR3 region has the DNA TGTGCCAGCAGTGGGGGATTCTTAGCGGCCGAGCAGTTCTTC. Protein sequence: CASSGGFLAAEQFF. The full variable domain, its missing parts supplied by reference TRBV28 and TRBJ2-1, is DVKVTQSSRYLVKRTGEKVFLECVQDMDHENMFWYRQDPGLGLRLIYFSYDVKMKEKGDIPEGYSVSREKKERFSLILESASTNQTSMYLCASSGGFLAAEQFFGPGTRLTVL.

This clonotype was picked up a small number of times. Relative to the germline gene, one junction end is altered; a read error may explain this. This chain uses TRBV20-1 with TRBJ2-1, with no clear D. The CDR3 is 12 residues long. Per the germline V gene, CDR1 is DFQATT and CDR2 is SNEGSKA (reference sequence). CDR3 nucleotides: TGCAGTGCTAGCGGCCCCTACAATGGGCAGTTCTTC. Protein: CSASGPYNGQFF.

This clonotype was counted many times. This chain joins TRBV20-1 and TRBJ1-1; D remains ambiguous. This CDR3 spans 11 amino acids. Germline V gene data show CDR1 as DFQATT and CDR2 as SNEGSKA (reference sequence). Trimming pared 0 bases from V and 14 bases from J, leaving 13 bases between. CDR3 in DNA: TGCAGTGCTAGAGATCCCCCCAGGTGGTTCTTT. It translates to CSARDPPRWFF.

This clonotype was seen repeatedly, ten times or more. The chain recombines TRBV3-1 with TRBJ2-1; 7 positions match TRBD2. Germline V gene data show CDR1 as LGHDT and CDR2 as YNNKEL (reference sequence). This CDR3 is built from 14 residues. The V segment lost 1 base and the J segment 6 bases; nucleotides outside the gene matches: 3. For the CDR3, the DNA is TGTGCCAGCAGCCAAGCCGGGACTATCAATGAGCAGTTCTTC. Amino acid sequence: CASSQAGTINEQFF.

With regard to this clonotype: A read error may produce the germline difference seen at one junction end. The chain uses TRBV7-9 and TRBJ1-4; TRBD1 matches at 9 bases. The CDR3 is made up of 16 amino acids. Germline loops: CDR1 SEHNR, CDR2 FQNEAQ (reference sequence). The CDR3 DNA follows: TGCGCCAGCAGCAGACGCCCGGGACAGGGATCTGAAAAACTGTCTTTT. Its translation is CASSRRPGQGSEKLSF.

About this clonotype itself: A junction end diverges from the germline sequence, so it may reflect a read error. This chain connects TRBV7-2 to TRBJ2-5; a possible D gene is TRBD2 (6 bases). Germline CDR1 and CDR2: SGHTA and FQGNSA. The length of the CDR3 is 14 residues. For the CDR3, the DNA is TGTGCCAGCAGCTTAGATTCTAGCCGGGAGACCCAGTGCTTC. As protein: CASSLDSSRETQCF.

This clonotype has at least ten counts. The rearrangement joins TRBV29-1 to TRBJ1-5; 8 bases fit TRBD1. In germline, CDR1 is SQVTM, CDR2 ANQGSEA. The J segment lost 9 bases and the V segment lost 7 bases, leaving 11 bases of the junction unmatched. There are 13 residues in the CDR3. CDR3 DNA: TGCAGCGCTTGGACAGGGCCCGGTGGGCCCCAGCATTTT. Its protein product is CSAWTGPGGPQHF.